The next 4 T cell receptor beta chains were all read from a single sample in a study of cytomegalovirus exposure and HLA in healthy donors. PCR involved 60 Vbeta and 13 Jbeta primers. Here immunoSEQ multiplex PCR was the method, and the copy in TCRdb shows in-frame clones only, minus some. Found here are about 130,000 clones, roughly three quarters of them singletons; the top ten hold 3.1%. Specimen: PBMCs. All receptors derive from a man aged 30 to 45 in good health and CMV-seronegative.

This clone was counted between two and nine times. J is TRBJ2-7 and V is TRBV11-3; a possible D gene is TRBD2 (7 bases). Trimming pared 3 bases from V and 2 bases from J, leaving 14 bases between. Germline V gene lookup returns CDR1 SGHNT and CDR2 YENEEA. The CDR3 length is 15 residues. CDR3 nucleotides: TGTGCCAGCAGCTTGTTGCCGGGGGGCGCCTACGAGCAGTACTTC. It is translated as CASSLLPGGAYEQYF.

The chain couples TRBV11-3 to TRBJ2-1; 8 bases map to TRBD1. Germline trimming cut 5 bases from V and 6 bases from J; bases unmatched to any gene: 6. This CDR3 spans 14 amino acids. The V gene's germline CDR1 is SGHNT and CDR2 YENEEA. Written as DNA, the CDR3 is TGTGCCAGCAGCCCGCGGACAGGGCCCAATGAGCAGTTCTTC. Translation: CASSPRTGPNEQFF. Combining the CDR3 with reference TRBV11-3 and TRBJ2-1 gives the whole variable domain EAGVVQSPRYKIIEKKQPVAFWCNPISGHNTLYWYLQNLGQGPELLIRYENEEAVDDSQLPKDRFSAERLKGVDSTLKIQPAELGDSAVYLCASSPRTGPNEQFFGPGTRLTVL.

The J gene is TRBJ1-2, the V gene TRBV7-2, with 7 bases aligning to TRBD1. Germline CDR1 SGHTA, CDR2 FQGNSA. The CDR3 sequence is 15 residues long. The J segment lost 7 bases and the V segment lost 4 bases, leaving 12 bases of the junction unmatched. The DNA for the CDR3 is TGTGCCAGCAGCTCGAAACAGGGGACGGGTAGTGGCTACACCTTC. Its protein is CASSSKQGTGSGYTF.

This clone showed up just a few times. The rearrangement uses TRBV18 and TRBJ1-1; possibly TRBD1 for D (6 bases). Trimming took 4 bases from V and 1 from J, leaving 13 bases between them. Per germline, CDR1 KGHSH and CDR2 LQKENI. CDR3 length: 15 amino acids. The CDR3 nucleotides are TGTGCCAGCTCACGCGGACAGCGGTCGAACACTGAAGCTTTCTTT. Translation: CASSRGQRSNTEAFF.